Each of the 27 T cell receptor beta chains below was sequenced from the same sample in a study of blood T cell repertoires in COVID-19. Profiled with immunoSEQ multiplex PCR; TCRdb holds only in-frame clones, not every one. The sample records approximately 100,000 clones, approximately 80% being singletons. Sequenced material: peripheral blood. These TCRs come from a human donor in a cohort sampled during active COVID-19.

The CDR3 spells CASSGEGGRRWMGDYGYTF. CDR3 bases: TGTGCCAGCAGTGGCGAAGGAGGGCGGAGGTGGATGGGTGACTATGGCTACACCTTC. J is TRBJ1-2 and V is TRBV6-1; D remains unclear. The germline V gene encodes CDR1 MNHNS and CDR2 SASEGT. V was trimmed by 4 bases and J by 3 bases, leaving 27 bases between them. The CDR3 consists of 19 residues.

The chain is built from TRBV9 and TRBJ1-1; no firm D call. This CDR3 is 13 amino acids long. V lost 0 bases and J 11 bases, leaving 14 bases between the germline ends. Germline V gene lookup returns CDR1 SGDLS and CDR2 YYNGEE. CDR3 sequence reads: CASSVGGTGNAFF. The CDR3 DNA is TGTGCCAGCAGCGTAGGGGGAACGGGGAATGCTTTCTTT.

This chain connects TRBV14 to TRBJ2-7, with D perhaps matching TRBD1 (6 bases). The CDR3 runs 12 residues. Trimming pared 5 bases from V and 4 bases from J, leaving 9 bases between. Germline V gene data show CDR1 as SGHDN and CDR2 as FVKESK. CDR3 sequence: CASSSQGYEQYF. The CDR3 nucleotides read TGTGCCAGCAGCTCACAGGGTTACGAGCAGTACTTC.

This clone came up a few times. This chain's CDR3 is CAWSVDRGLRGANVLTF. The CDR3 DNA reads as TGTGCCTGGAGTGTAGACAGGGGGCTGCGTGGGGCCAACGTCCTGACTTTC. The chain has TRBV30 and TRBJ2-6; TRBD1 matches 10 bases. The CDR3 is made up of 17 amino acids. CDR1 and CDR2 (germline): GTSNPN, SVGIG (reference sequence). Trimming at V came to 0 bases and at J to 3 bases, leaving 5 bases not matched to a gene.

The genes are TRBV30 and TRBJ1-1; D is possibly TRBD1 (5 bases). CDR1 is GTSNPN and CDR2 is SVGIG in the germline V gene (reference sequence). CDR3 length equals 13 residues. Trimming removed 8 bases from V and 0 bases from J, with 13 bases in between. CDR3 protein: CARLGEMNTEAFF. CDR3 nucleotide sequence: TGTGCCCGCCTAGGGGAAATGAACACTGAAGCTTTCTTT.

The J gene is TRBJ2-5, the V gene TRBV7-2, with 8 bases that match TRBD2. The V gene end was trimmed by 7 bases and the J gene end by 7 bases; junction bases not matched to a gene: 5. Germline assignment: CDR1 SGHTA and CDR2 FQGNSA. The CDR3 sequence is 12 residues long. DNA of the CDR3: TGTGCCAGCAACGGGGGGGCCGGGACCCAGTACTTC. Translation: CASNGGAGTQYF.

The rearrangement links TRBV5-6 to TRBJ1-5; 8 bases line up with TRBD1. The CDR3 extends over 16 amino acids. V gave up 4 bases and J gave up 4 bases; unmatched junction bases: 10. The germline CDR1 and CDR2 sequences are SGHDT and YYEEEE. CDR3 amino acids: CASSELGQGWNQPQHF. The CDR3 bases are TGTGCCAGCAGCGAACTCGGACAGGGCTGGAATCAGCCCCAGCATTTT. Filled out from reference TRBV5-6 and TRBJ1-5, the complete variable domain reads DAGVTQSPTHLIKTRGQQVTLRCSPKSGHDTVSWYQQALGQGPQFIFQYYEEEERQRGNFPDRFSGHQFPNYSSELNVNALLLGDSALYLCASSELGQGWNQPQHFGDGTRLSIL.

This chain connects TRBV9 to TRBJ2-3; possibly TRBD2 for D (6 bases). Looked up from germline, CDR1 is SGDLS and CDR2 is YYNGEE. V was shortened by 2 bases and J by 2 bases, with 15 bases between the two germline ends. The CDR3 totals 16 residues. CDR3 residues: CASSVYGGRNTDTQYF. CDR3 in DNA: TGTGCCAGCAGCGTGTATGGGGGGAGAAACACAGATACGCAGTATTTT.

The chain employs TRBV7-8 and TRBJ1-4; 7 nucleotides align to TRBD1. CDR3 size: 16 residues. The junction had 6 bases not matched to a gene; V was cut back by 5 bases and J by 0 bases. Germline V gene lookup returns CDR1 SGHVS and CDR2 FQNEAQ. CDR3 amino acids: CASSRVGTATNEKLFF. The CDR3 DNA reads TGTGCCAGCAGCCGAGTGGGGACAGCAACTAATGAAAAACTGTTTTTT.

There are a few counts of this clone. The chain couples TRBV5-4 to TRBJ1-6; 9 bases agree with TRBD1. Trimming removed 6 bases from V and 5 bases from J; junction bases left unmatched: 6. The CDR3 has 15 residues. Per germline, CDR1 SGHNT and CDR2 YYREEE (reference sequence). The CDR3: CASKRQGVDNSPLHF. In DNA form, the CDR3 reads TGTGCCAGCAAGAGACAGGGGGTAGATAATTCACCCCTCCACTTT.

The V gene is TRBV6-5, the J gene TRBJ1-5, with 8 bases lining up with TRBD1. The germline V gene has CDR1 MNHEY and CDR2 SVGAGI. The CDR3 loop spans 14 amino acids. Losses at the gene ends were 4 bases for V and 3 bases for J; bases not matched to a gene: 2. CDR3 DNA: TGTGCCAGCAGTTCGCAGGGGGCCAATCAGCCCCAGCATTTT. This codes for CASSSQGANQPQHF.

This clone was detected a few times. The rearrangement joins TRBV10-3 to TRBJ2-7; TRBD1 matches 7 bases. The germline V gene encodes CDR1 ENHRY and CDR2 SYGVKD. This CDR3 region has 14 residues. Trimming cost V 5 bases and J 3 bases; bases outside gene matches: 7. The CDR3 DNA reads as TGTGCCATCAGTTCCTCGGACAGGAGCTACGAGCAGTACTTC. Its translation: CAISSSDRSYEQYF.

The J gene is TRBJ1-2, the V gene TRBV6-6, with TRBD1 matching 7 bases. CDR3 length: 14 amino acids. Trimming cost V 6 bases and J 4 bases; bases outside gene matches: 8. Germline CDR1 reads MNHNY; CDR2 reads SVGAGI (reference sequence). CDR3 in DNA: TGTGCCAGCAGCCGAGGACAGGACGTCTATGGCTACACCTTC. Translated, it gives CASSRGQDVYGYTF.

CDR3 in amino acids: CASSKQGATNEKLFF. CDR3 DNA: TGTGCCAGCAGTAAACAGGGGGCAACTAATGAAAAACTGTTTTTT. The gene calls are TRBV28 and TRBJ1-4, with TRBD1 matching 8 bases. Losses at the gene ends were 5 bases for V and 0 bases for J; bases not matched to a gene: 2. Germline assignment: CDR1 MDHEN and CDR2 SYDVKM. This CDR3 has 15 residues.

The chain is built from TRBV24-1 and TRBJ2-3, with TRBD2 matching over 7 bases. Per the germline V gene, CDR1 is KGHDR and CDR2 is SFDVKD. V was pared by 9 bases and J by 1 base, with 3 bases of the junction left unmatched. The CDR3 consists of 13 residues. The CDR3 is CATGGGGTDTQYF. The DNA for the CDR3 is TGTGCCACCGGGGGAGGGGGCACAGATACGCAGTATTTT.

The V and J genes are TRBV6-2 or TRBV6-3 and TRBJ2-7; D is ambiguous. There are 14 residues in the CDR3. Between the trimmed V and J ends, which lost 3 bases and 2 bases, there was a span of 11 bases. Looked up from germline, CDR1 is MNHEY and CDR2 is SVGEGT. The CDR3 DNA reads as TGTGCCAGCAGTTATCCCGGAGTTCCCTACGAGCAGTACTTC. Its protein is CASSYPGVPYEQYF.

The chain carries TRBV7-9 and TRBJ1-2; D call uncertain. Germline values: CDR1 SEHNR, CDR2 FQNEAQ (reference sequence). V lost 5 bases and J lost 8, with 18 bases in between. This CDR3 spans 14 amino acids. The CDR3 reads CASSREQATGGYTF. In DNA, the CDR3 is TGTGCCAGCAGCCGGGAGCAGGCGACTGGGGGCTACACCTTC.

J is TRBJ1-2 and V is TRBV6-6; D is unclear. This CDR3 is built from 14 residues. Trimming left V 2 bases short and J 6 bases short, with 13 bases between. Germline lookup yields CDR1 MNHNY and CDR2 SVGAGI (reference sequence). The CDR3 DNA reads TGTGCCAGCAGTTACCCGGGTGCGAAGGATGGCTACACCTTC. Protein sequence: CASSYPGAKDGYTF.

The V gene is TRBV7-3, the J gene TRBJ2-3; D possibly corresponds to TRBD2 (6 bases). Trimming took off 3 bases at V and 1 base at J, with 11 bases between the two ends. The length of the CDR3 is 15 residues. Germline CDR1 reads SGHTA; CDR2 reads FQGTGA. The CDR3 coding sequence is TGTGCCAGCAGCTTCGGGGGTGAGGGCACAGATACGCAGTATTTT. It specifies CASSFGGEGTDTQYF.

The chain links TRBV6-2 or TRBV6-3 to TRBJ2-7, with TRBD1 matching 8 bases. V lost 4 bases and J lost 6; bases outside the gene matches: 11. The CDR3 is 15 residues long. The germline V gene has CDR1 MNHEY and CDR2 SVGEGT. This CDR3 reads CASSSVGQGASEQYF. In DNA, the CDR3 is TGTGCCAGCAGTTCGGTCGGACAGGGTGCTTCCGAGCAGTACTTC.

This sequence joins TRBV19 and TRBJ2-2; 9 bases fit TRBD1. The CDR3 spans 13 residues. The V segment lost 6 bases and the J segment 5 bases; nucleotides outside the gene matches: 1. Germline V gives CDR1 LNHDA, CDR2 SQIVND (reference sequence). CDR3 amino acids: CASRGTGTGELFF. CDR3 DNA sequence: TGTGCCAGTAGAGGGACAGGGACCGGGGAGCTGTTTTTT.

The chain carries TRBV7-2 and TRBJ2-3; 11 bases are shared with TRBD2. Germline V CDR1 and CDR2: SGHTA, FQGNSA. This CDR3 contains 17 residues. J lost 6 bases, V lost 5 bases, and 13 bases had no gene match. The CDR3 sequence is CASSLGATSGSTDTQYF. CDR3 nucleotides: TGTGCCAGCAGCCTAGGGGCTACTAGCGGGAGTACGGATACGCAGTATTTT. Looking up the rest from reference TRBV7-2 and TRBJ2-3 gives the full variable domain: GAGVSQSPSNKVTEKGKDVELRCDPISGHTALYWYRQSLGQGLEFLIYFQGNSAPDKSGLPSDRFSAERTGGSVSTLTIQRTQQEDSAVYLCASSLGATSGSTDTQYFGPGTRLTVL.

This chain connects TRBV5-5 to TRBJ2-7, with D uncertain. V lost 0 bases to trimming and J lost 3 bases, with 4 bases between them. This CDR3 has 12 residues. In germline, CDR1 is SGHKS, CDR2 YYEKEE (reference sequence). In DNA, the CDR3 is TGTGCCAGCAGCTTGGCTAGCTACGAGCAGTACTTC. Translated, it gives CASSLASYEQYF.

CDR3 amino acids: CASSPGMNTEAFF. DNA of the CDR3: TGTGCCAGCAGCCCGGGGATGAACACTGAAGCTTTCTTT. The V gene is TRBV28, the J gene TRBJ1-1; no firm D call. V lost 6 bases and J 0 bases, leaving 8 bases between the germline ends. The germline V gene has CDR1 MDHEN and CDR2 SYDVKM. This CDR3 contains 13 residues.

The chain has TRBV5-1 and TRBJ2-7; tentative D call: TRBD1 (6 bases). The V end was cut by 0 bases, the J end by 0 bases, with 13 bases between. The V gene's germline CDR1 is SGHRS and CDR2 YFSETQ. This CDR3 is 16 amino acids long. CDR3 sequence (DNA): TGCGCCAGCAGCTTGGGGGCACAGGGCCTCTCCTACGAGCAGTACTTC. Translating it yields CASSLGAQGLSYEQYF.

The gene calls are TRBV28 and TRBJ2-2; a weak D match, TRBD2 (6 bases). This CDR3 is 15 amino acids long. Germline lookup yields CDR1 MDHEN and CDR2 SYDVKM. Trimming took off 3 bases at V and 6 bases at J, with 14 bases between the two ends. The CDR3 region is CASSLYGGTPGELFF. The CDR3 DNA follows: TGTGCCAGCAGTTTGTATGGCGGGACTCCCGGGGAGCTGTTTTTT.

The chain employs TRBV18 and TRBJ2-1; D may correspond to TRBD1 or TRBD2 (6 bases each). Germline V gene lookup returns CDR1 KGHSH and CDR2 LQKENI. V was shortened by 8 bases and J by 10 bases, with 21 bases between the two germline ends. This CDR3 has 14 amino acids. The CDR3 nucleotides read TGTGCCAGCACCCCACCGGGGGCCCTTTCGGAGCAGTTCTTC. Amino acid sequence: CASTPPGALSEQFF.